This TCR beta chain was found in a study of OX40 agonist ivuxolimab in advanced cancers. Turning to the overall study: The costimulatory receptor OX40 (CD134) was targeted by ivuxolimab, a fully human IgG2 agonistic monoclonal antibody. The paper describes the monotherapy dose-escalation part (N of about 47 patients) of the phase I trial of ivuxolimab. Of the 50 to 55 patients in dose escalation, some 20 had hepatocellular carcinoma, some 15 had melanoma, 9 had renal cell carcinoma and 9 had head and neck cancer. Prior anti-PD-1, anti-PD-L1 or anti-CTLA-4 therapy was permitted, and less than 45% of dose-escalation patients had received checkpoint inhibitors. Peripheral TCRbeta sequencing was intended to test whether TCR sequence diversity was altered and clonal T-cell expansion was caused by ivuxolimab. In the dose-escalation cohort, 82.7% of patients were male, and the mean age was roughly 60 years, with a range of roughly 20 to 80. Three dose-escalation patients achieved partial responses, one with hepatocellular carcinoma and two with cutaneous melanoma. Intravenous ivuxolimab was administered to patients every 2 weeks at six dose levels: 0.01, 0.1, 0.3, 1.5, 3 and 10 mg/kg. Points the paper makes about the study in general: At doses from 0.1 to 3.0 mg/kg, clonal expansion was seen in both CD4+ and CD8+ blood T cells between baseline and week 6. Which antigens the clonally expanded peripheral T cells were specific for was not determined. In partial responders in the 0.1-3.0 mg/kg groups, normalized peripheral clonal expansion was found to be among the lowest, especially among CD8+ T cells. After ivuxolimab, more expanded clones were found on average in CD8+ T cells than in CD4+ T cells. Low levels of normalized T-cell clonal expansion were also seen in some patients who did not respond.

Patients with a history of autoimmune disease or receiving systemic immunosuppression were excluded from the trial. Peripheral blood for TCR sequencing was drawn from every dose cohort at baseline, at cycle 4 day 1 and at cycle 7 day 1. The samples were drawn from a first-in-human, open-label, multicenter phase I dose-escalation trial of ivuxolimab. Adults with locally advanced or metastatic head and neck squamous cell, hepatocellular, melanoma or renal cell carcinoma were enrolled in the trial. Before TCR sequencing, CD4+ T cells and CD8+ T cells were sorted from peripheral blood as separate populations. Taken from cysteine to phenylalanine, the CDR3 has 15 residues. Solely the CDR3 DNA is kept, with 45 bases framed from the first base. CDR1 and CDR2, looked up from the germline V gene (reference sequence), are SGHKS and YYEKEE. The germline V end is reduced by 5 bases and the J end by 2 bases; junction bases left unmatched: 6.

Worth noting for this clone: Its antigen is unknown. No much larger clone exists at a distance of one base, and base qualities are not known.

For sequencing of the TCRbeta CDR3 region, genomic DNA was extracted from the sorted cells. The immunoSEQ Assay was used for sequencing of TCRbeta CDR3 regions. The table comes from immuneACCESS by way of TCRdb, which keeps in-frame sequences with V and J called. Part of the clones is missing from these tables; in studies checked, under half for an unresolved V gene and the rest for unknown reasons. The sample has over 65,000 clones on record, approximately 85% of them singletons. Around 2.1% of the sample is in the top ten clones. The receptor was isolated from an adult with an advanced solid tumor such as melanoma, head and neck, liver or kidney cancer. Rearrangement joined TRBV5-5 to TRBJ2-7; TRBD2 fits 11 bases in the junction. The sequences come from CD4+ or CD8+ T cells sorted from blood, collected in a trial of the OX40 agonist ivuxolimab. The DNA reads TGTGCCAGCAGTTTCATAGCGGGAGGGCCCTACGAGCAGTACTTC. It codes for CASSFIAGGPYEQYF.